The source of this T cell receptor (beta chain) is a study of cytomegalovirus exposure and HLA in healthy donors. The primer mix had 60 Vbeta and 13 Jbeta primers. Using immunoSEQ multiplex PCR, the repertoire was profiled, and TCRdb retains in-frame clones only, with some absent. Here the sample table reports roughly 120,000 clones. Concerning this clone itself: The antigen is unknown.

Study results and limitations: It was reported in a later analysis that an Asian-associated ancestry cluster showed fewer N-insertions than the roughly 710-donor mean.

Nominally healthy donors were sampled, though unrecorded immune exposures were likely. The CDR3 is 14 amino acids. CDR1 SGHDT and CDR2 YYEEEE come from the germline V gene. Sequenced input: PBMCs. The chain carries TRBV5-6 and TRBJ2-5; TRBD2 matches 10 bases. Matching the DNA end better, TRBJ2-7 makes the J call doubtful. The TCR was taken from a man younger than 30 in good health and CMV-seronegative. The CDR3 region is CASSPSGSLGEQYF. The CDR3 DNA reads TGTGCCAGCAGCCCTAGCGGGAGTTTGGGCGAGCAGTACTTC.